The 29 T cell receptor beta chains below all came from one sample that was sequenced in a study of blood T cell repertoires in COVID-19. Method: immunoSEQ multiplex PCR; TCRdb's copy keeps in-frame clones and lacks some. In the table there are tens of thousands of clones, around 83% of which are singletons. The sequencing sample was made of peripheral blood. Receptors originate from a man in his sixties with active COVID-19.

The V gene is TRBV29-1, the J gene TRBJ1-2; the D gene is possibly TRBD1 (5 bases). The CDR3 runs to 13 residues. Trimming removed 3 bases at V and 4 bases at J, with 12 bases between. Germline V lookup: CDR1 SQVTM, CDR2 ANQGSEA. CDR3 loop: CSVDQGRAYGYTF. The CDR3 coding sequence is TGCAGCGTTGATCAGGGTCGCGCCTATGGCTACACCTTC.

This chain connects TRBV5-6 to TRBJ2-2; maybe TRBD1 (6 bases). Per the germline V gene, CDR1 is SGHDT and CDR2 is YYEEEE. This CDR3 is 16 amino acids long. Trimming left V 7 bases short and J 7 bases short, with 23 bases between. The CDR3 DNA sequence: TGTGCCAGCGGAACACAGGGTTGGGCGGACATCGGGGAGCTGTTTTTT. This sequence encodes CASGTQGWADIGELFF. Complete variable domain (other parts from reference TRBV5-6 and TRBJ2-2): DAGVTQSPTHLIKTRGQQVTLRCSPKSGHDTVSWYQQALGQGPQFIFQYYEEEERQRGNFPDRFSGHQFPNYSSELNVNALLLGDSALYLCASGTQGWADIGELFFGEGSRLTVL.

This chain links TRBV7-9 with TRBJ2-7, with 8 nucleotides matching TRBD1. In germline, CDR1 is SEHNR, CDR2 FQNEAQ (reference sequence). There are 14 residues in the CDR3. J gave up 5 bases and V 5 bases, and 8 bases lay outside the gene matches. CDR3 region: CASSPRTGSNEQYF. The CDR3 DNA follows: TGTGCCAGCAGCCCCAGGACAGGGTCCAACGAGCAGTACTTC.

In this sample, this clone turned up once. The chain combines TRBV9 with TRBJ1-2; D perhaps matches TRBD1 (5 bases). This CDR3 region has 15 residues. V was pared by 4 bases and J by 6 bases, with 19 bases between. Germline V lookup: CDR1 SGDLS, CDR2 YYNGEE. The CDR3 loop reads CASSPASFPGHGYTF. CDR3 DNA: TGTGCCAGCAGCCCAGCCTCATTCCCAGGGCATGGCTACACCTTC.

The chain has TRBV29-1 and TRBJ1-1; D remains unclear. CDR1 and CDR2 (germline): SQVTM, ANQGSEA. The CDR3 spans 12 residues. Deletions cut 5 bases from V and 6 bases from J, with 13 bases between. The chain's CDR3 is CSVRTQRAEAFF. In nucleotides, the CDR3 is TGCAGCGTTCGGACTCAAAGGGCTGAAGCTTTCTTT.

The chain recombines TRBV11-2 with TRBJ2-1, with a weak D call TRBD1 (6 bases). V was cut by 6 bases and J by 0 bases, with 15 bases left in between. Germline V gene data show CDR1 as SGHAT and CDR2 as FQNNGV. The CDR3 spans 16 residues. The CDR3 DNA sequence: TGTGCCAGCAGTCCCAGGGGCGGTAGCTCCTACAATGAGCAGTTCTTC. Translation gives CASSPRGGSSYNEQFF.

The sample holds a few counts of this clone. The V gene is TRBV27, the J gene TRBJ2-2, with a weak D call TRBD2 (5 bases). Trimming left V 0 bases short and J 1 base short, with 12 bases between. Germline V gene sequence: CDR1 MNHEY, CDR2 SMNVEV (reference sequence). CDR3 length equals 17 residues. CDR3 residues: CASSLSFTGLNTGELFF. CDR3 bases: TGTGCCAGCAGTTTATCGTTTACGGGGTTGAACACCGGGGAGCTGTTTTTT.

The V gene is TRBV13, the J gene TRBJ2-1; 11 nucleotides agree with TRBD2. This CDR3 comprises 15 residues. Per the germline V gene, CDR1 is PRHDT and CDR2 is FYEKMQ (reference sequence). The V gene end was trimmed by 2 bases and the J gene end by 9 bases; junction bases not matched to a gene: 6. This CDR3 is CASSLILAGGVEQFF. For the CDR3, the DNA is TGTGCCAGCAGCTTAATCCTAGCGGGAGGCGTTGAGCAGTTCTTC.

This sequence joins TRBV9 and TRBJ2-1, with 7 bases lining up with TRBD1. Germline V gene sequence: CDR1 SGDLS, CDR2 YYNGEE. The CDR3 length is 15 residues. Trimming removed 3 bases from V and 5 bases from J; junction bases left unmatched: 8. The CDR3 loop is CASSGQGEGNNEQFF. DNA of the CDR3: TGTGCCAGCAGCGGACAGGGAGAGGGGAACAATGAGCAGTTCTTC.

The V and J genes are TRBV28 and TRBJ2-7; 10 nucleotides match TRBD1. Germline values: CDR1 MDHEN, CDR2 SYDVKM. The CDR3 consists of 12 residues. V was pared by 8 bases and J by 3 bases, with 1 base of the junction left unmatched. CDR3 region: CASGTGDYEQYF. For the CDR3, the DNA is TGTGCCAGCGGGACAGGGGACTACGAGCAGTACTTC. The variable domain in full, with the rest retrieved from reference TRBV28 and TRBJ2-7, is DVKVTQSSRYLVKRTGEKVFLECVQDMDHENMFWYRQDPGLGLRLIYFSYDVKMKEKGDIPEGYSVSREKKERFSLILESASTNQTSMYLCASGTGDYEQYFGPGTRLTVT.

The chain joins TRBV14 to TRBJ1-2; 7 bases align to TRBD1. Per germline, CDR1 SGHDN and CDR2 FVKESK. The CDR3 contains 18 residues. V trimming: 2 bases; J trimming: 4 bases; junction bases outside the gene matches: 16. In nucleotides, the CDR3 is TGTGCCAGCAGCCAAAGCCAATTAAAGACAGGGTCCGGCTATGGCTACACCTTC. Protein product: CASSQSQLKTGSGYGYTF.

The CDR3 bases are TGTGCCACCAGCAGAGTTGGCCAGCCCCAGCATTTT. It translates to CATSRVGQPQHF. V is TRBV15 and J is TRBJ1-5; D is unresolved. CDR3 length equals 12 residues. Germline-derived CDR1 and CDR2 are LNHNV and YYDKDF (reference sequence). Trimming removed 1 base from V and 7 bases from J, with 5 bases in between.

The V call is TRBV6-6, the J call TRBJ2-1, with 13 positions matching TRBD2. The CDR3 covers 15 residues. V trimming: 5 bases; J trimming: 15 bases; junction bases outside the gene matches: 13. Germline loops: CDR1 MNHNY, CDR2 SVGAGI (reference sequence). The CDR3 DNA reads as TGTGCCAGCAGTAACCCGACGGGACTAGCGGGGCCAGGGTTCTTC. Amino acid sequence: CASSNPTGLAGPGFF.

The chain is built from TRBV11-2 and TRBJ2-3; 7 nucleotides agree with TRBD2. CDR1 and CDR2 from the germline V gene are SGHAT and FQNNGV. This CDR3 has 15 amino acids. V was clipped by 5 bases and J by 0 bases; unmatched bases: 5. CDR3 in amino acids: CASSVPSGSTDTQYF. The DNA of the CDR3 is TGTGCCAGCAGCGTCCCTAGCGGCAGCACAGATACGCAGTATTTT.

The chain combines TRBV7-2 with TRBJ2-1; the match to TRBD2 covers 9 bases. The junction had 4 bases not matched to a gene; V was cut back by 1 base and J by 3 bases. Germline values: CDR1 SGHTA, CDR2 FQGNSA. This CDR3 comprises 16 residues. The CDR3: CASSLVPSGVYNEQFF. In nucleotides, the CDR3 is TGTGCCAGCAGCTTAGTGCCTAGCGGGGTCTACAATGAGCAGTTCTTC. Looking up the rest from reference TRBV7-2 and TRBJ2-1 gives the full variable domain: GAGVSQSPSNKVTEKGKDVELRCDPISGHTALYWYRQSLGQGLEFLIYFQGNSAPDKSGLPSDRFSAERTGGSVSTLTIQRTQQEDSAVYLCASSLVPSGVYNEQFFGPGTRLTVL.

This sequence joins TRBV7-2 and TRBJ2-3; D gene ambiguous. Germline lookup yields CDR1 SGHTA and CDR2 FQGNSA. CDR3 length equals 15 residues. The ends were cut back, 1 base at V and 0 bases at J, with 8 bases in the middle. The CDR3: CASSLGPSSTDTQYF. In nucleotides, the CDR3 is TGTGCCAGCAGCTTAGGGCCCTCTAGCACAGATACGCAGTATTTT.

V is TRBV3-1 (or the pseudogene TRBV3-2) and J is TRBJ2-7; the D is unclear. V shed 2 bases and J shed 6 bases, with 14 bases lying between them. CDR1 and CDR2 from the germline V gene are LGHDT and YNNKEL (reference sequence). The CDR3 loop spans 14 amino acids. The chain's CDR3 is CASSQPGRKSEQYF. The CDR3 region has the DNA TGTGCCAGCAGCCAACCGGGTAGGAAGAGCGAGCAGTACTTC.

Comments on this clone: One end of the junction is discordant with germline, which a read error may explain. The same CDR3 arises from other DNA sequences in this sample as well. The rearrangement links TRBV3-1 (or the pseudogene TRBV3-2) to TRBJ2-3; 9 positions match TRBD2. The CDR3 loop spans 15 amino acids. The germline CDR1 and CDR2 sequences are LGHDT and YNNKEL (reference sequence). CDR3 in amino acids: CASSLSGSLSDTQYF. In nucleotides, the CDR3 is TGTGCCAGCAGCCTTAGCGGGAGCTTGTCAGATACACAGTATTTT.

The chain has TRBV5-1 and TRBJ2-1, with 10 nucleotides matching TRBD2. The J segment lost 2 bases and the V segment lost 3 bases, leaving 2 bases of the junction unmatched. This CDR3 spans 15 amino acids. Germline loops: CDR1 SGHRS, CDR2 YFSETQ. The CDR3 DNA follows: TGCGCCAGCAGCTCGAGCGGGAGGGCCTACAATGAGCAGTTCTTC. Protein: CASSSSGRAYNEQFF.

The chain employs TRBV2 and TRBJ2-1; maybe TRBD1 (6 bases). The germline V gene has CDR1 SNHLY and CDR2 FYNNEI. The CDR3 has 16 residues. Trimming removed 1 base at V and 1 base at J, with 11 bases between. The CDR3 protein is CASSEGRQGSYNEQFF. In DNA, the CDR3 is TGTGCCAGCAGTGAAGGGCGGCAGGGGTCCTACAATGAGCAGTTCTTC.

This chain joins TRBV5-4 and TRBJ1-1, with a tentative D call TRBD1 (6 bases). CDR1 is SGHNT and CDR2 is YYREEE in the germline V gene (reference sequence). Trimming removed 4 bases from V and 2 bases from J, with 18 bases in between. The CDR3 is 16 amino acids. The CDR3 sequence: CASSLLSARGNTEAFF. The CDR3, as DNA: TGTGCCAGCAGCCTCCTCAGCGCCAGGGGCAACACTGAAGCTTTCTTT. The whole variable domain, remainder taken from reference TRBV5-4 and TRBJ1-1, is ETGVTQSPTHLIKTRGQQVTLRCSSQSGHNTVSWYQQALGQGPQFIFQYYREEENGRGNFPPRFSGLQFPNYSSELNVNALELDDSALYLCASSLLSARGNTEAFFGQGTRLTVV.

Concerning this clone itself: Distinct nucleotide sequences in the sample also encode this CDR3. The V call is TRBV19, the J call TRBJ2-7; possibly TRBD2 for D (5 bases). Trimming stripped 6 bases from V and 0 bases from J, with 9 bases between. The CDR3 consists of 13 residues. Germline values: CDR1 LNHDA, CDR2 SQIVND (reference sequence). CDR3 bases: TGTGCCAGTAGCCCGGGAATCTCCTACGAGCAGTACTTC. It encodes CASSPGISYEQYF.

The J gene is TRBJ2-6, the V gene TRBV2; TRBD1 matches at 7 bases. Germline V lookup: CDR1 SNHLY, CDR2 FYNNEI. This CDR3 region has 17 residues. V lost 0 bases, J lost 3 bases, and 5 bases stayed unmatched. CDR3 nucleotides: TGTGCCAGCAGTGAAGCGCTAGGGGGCTTTGGGGCCAACGTCCTGACTTTC. This sequence encodes CASSEALGGFGANVLTF.

J is TRBJ2-7 and V is TRBV19; 10 nucleotides agree with TRBD2. Germline loops: CDR1 LNHDA, CDR2 SQIVND (reference sequence). The CDR3 runs to 15 residues. Trimming removed 1 base from V and 6 bases from J; junction bases left unmatched: 6. CDR3 sequence (DNA): TGTGCCAGTAGTATAGTGGCAGCGGGAGGGTCCGAGCAGTACTTC. Residues: CASSIVAAGGSEQYF.

The rearrangement uses TRBV5-6 and TRBJ2-5; D perhaps matches TRBD1 (5 bases). Trimming pared 0 bases from V and 5 bases from J, leaving 8 bases between. The V gene's germline CDR1 is SGHDT and CDR2 YYEEEE. The CDR3 contains 13 residues. The CDR3 region has the DNA TGTGCCAGCAGCTTGGTCCCAGGGGAGACCCAGTACTTC. It codes for CASSLVPGETQYF. Filled out from reference TRBV5-6 and TRBJ2-5, the complete variable domain reads DAGVTQSPTHLIKTRGQQVTLRCSPKSGHDTVSWYQQALGQGPQFIFQYYEEEERQRGNFPDRFSGHQFPNYSSELNVNALLLGDSALYLCASSLVPGETQYFGPGTRLLVL.

As DNA, the CDR3 is TGTGCCAGCAGCTCAAGCGGGGGGGCCTACGAGCAGTACTTC. This codes for CASSSSGGAYEQYF. V and J are TRBV7-2 and TRBJ2-7, with 10 bases matching TRBD2. The J segment lost 2 bases and the V segment lost 4 bases, leaving 2 bases of the junction unmatched. CDR1 and CDR2 (germline): SGHTA, FQGNSA. This CDR3 is built from 14 residues.

The J gene is TRBJ2-7, the V gene TRBV7-2, with D maybe TRBD2 (6 bases). This CDR3 spans 14 amino acids. Germline V CDR1 and CDR2: SGHTA, FQGNSA. The V gene lost 1 base and the J gene lost 7 bases, with 14 bases spanning the gap. CDR3 sequence reads: CASSLVHGAGEQYF. The CDR3 bases are TGTGCCAGCAGCTTAGTTCACGGCGCGGGGGAGCAGTACTTC.

The rearrangement joins TRBV27 to TRBJ2-1, with 10 bases aligning to TRBD2. Germline V lookup: CDR1 MNHEY, CDR2 SMNVEV (reference sequence). Trimming at V came to 6 bases and at J to 4 bases, leaving 9 bases not matched to a gene. The CDR3 runs to 16 residues. In nucleotides, the CDR3 is TGTGCCAGCAGACTAGCGGGGACGACGGTATACAATGAGCAGTTCTTC. This translates into CASRLAGTTVYNEQFF.

The chain recombines TRBV7-9 with TRBJ2-7; no reliable D call. The germline V gene encodes CDR1 SEHNR and CDR2 FQNEAQ (reference sequence). This CDR3 is built from 13 residues. The ends were cut back, 3 bases at V and 0 bases at J, with 6 bases in the middle. The CDR3 region has the DNA TGTGCCAGCAGCTTTGTTAGCTCCTACGAGCAGTACTTC. Amino acid sequence: CASSFVSSYEQYF.